The TCR beta chain under discussion was sequenced for a study of blood T cell repertoires in COVID-19. Study-level background: Sources were T cells, B-cell-depleted T cells, or PBMCs; the material itself was cDNA or gDNA.

Germline V gene lookup returns CDR1 SEHNR and CDR2 FQNEAQ (reference sequence). CDR3 size: 13 residues. Trimming took off 6 bases at V and 6 bases at J, with 14 bases between the two ends. Some clones are missing from TCRdb's copy, which holds only in-frame ones; the method was immunoSEQ multiplex PCR. The data show some 150,000 clones, 76% seen once. This TCR was recovered from an elderly woman with active or convalescent COVID-19. Sequenced material: peripheral blood. The chain has TRBV7-9 and TRBJ2-5; TRBD1 might be the D (5 bases). CDR3 nucleotides: TGTGCCAGCAGTAACGCAGGGTTGAAGACCCAGTACTTC. This sequence encodes CASSNAGLKTQYF.